This T cell receptor (beta chain) was documented in a study of technical replicates of blood from a few donors. CDR3 size: 16 residues. With 4 bases removed from V and 3 bases from J, the gap between germline ends came to 15 bases. Per germline, CDR1 MNHEY and CDR2 SMNVEV (reference sequence). Sequencing used immunoSEQ multiplex PCR; TCRdb keeps in-frame clones, though not all of them. The repertoire holds over 70,000 clones, with about 96% as singletons. The sequence came from a human donor in good health. The chain is built from TRBV27 and TRBJ2-2; possibly TRBD2 for D (6 bases). Sequenced sample: T cells isolated from PBMCs. The CDR3 sequence is CASSSTRLDDTGELFF. The CDR3 region has the DNA TGTGCCAGCAGTTCCACCCGACTAGACGACACCGGGGAGCTGTTTTTT.